This is a list of T cell receptor beta chains from one sample in a study of shared T cell receptors in the human thymus. This table comes from immunoSEQ multiplex PCR, and its TCRdb copy is limited to in-frame clones, with some not included. The table records around 730,000 clones, 75% to 90% of them present only once. This sample also appeared in a second study, on human thymus T cells.

Sequencing was done on a sample of thymocytes. The source is a girl younger than two with a congenital heart defect. The CDR3 runs from the conserved cysteine through the conserved F or W. Each record gives: D gene, V gene, J gene, clone size, CDR3 DNA, CDR3 protein. A D gene is named only where the DNA matches it firmly. Size is omitted from some rows. Given values are once, few, many or a class for expanded clones.

D gene: TRBD1; V gene: TRBV6-6; J gene: TRBJ2-1; clone size: NA; CDR3 DNA: TGTGCCAGCAGTTACGGTCCGGGACAGGTGATTGAGCAGTTCTTC; CDR3 protein: CASSYGPGQVIEQFF
D gene: TRBD1; V gene: TRBV14; J gene: TRBJ1-6; clone size: NA; CDR3 DNA: TGTGCCAGCAGCCCCAGGGACAGGGCCAATAATTCACCCCTCCACTTT; CDR3 protein: CASSPRDRANNSPLHF
D gene: NA; V gene: TRBV14; J gene: TRBJ1-4; clone size: NA; CDR3 DNA: TGTGCCAGCAGCCAAGTGCTCATACCGCTCCGGGCCGGGGAAGGAAAACTGTTTTTT; CDR3 protein: CASSQVLIPLRAGEGKLFF
D gene: NA; V gene: TRBV14; J gene: TRBJ2-5; clone size: NA; CDR3 DNA: TGTGCCAGCAGCCAAGGCGACTTCCGAGAGACCCAGTACTTC; CDR3 protein: CASSQGDFRETQYF
D gene: NA; V gene: TRBV13; J gene: TRBJ2-3; clone size: NA; CDR3 DNA: TGTGCCACTAATGGGGGCCTGACAGATACGCAGTATTTT; CDR3 protein: CATNGGLTDTQYF
D gene: TRBD1; V gene: TRBV19; J gene: TRBJ2-2; clone size: NA; CDR3 DNA: TGTGCCAGTAGGGTTCCCGGGACAGGTAACTCCACCGGGGAGCTGTTTTTT; CDR3 protein: CASRVPGTGNSTGELFF
D gene: NA; V gene: TRBV7-9; J gene: TRBJ1-1; clone size: NA; CDR3 DNA: TGTGCCAGCAGCTTTCCCGAGGGAGAAGCTTTCTTT; CDR3 protein: CASSFPEGEAFF
D gene: TRBD2; V gene: TRBV27; J gene: TRBJ2-2; clone size: NA; CDR3 DNA: TGTGCCAGCAGGCGGGGGGGTACAATGAACACCGGGGAGCTGTTTTTT; CDR3 protein: CASRRGGTMNTGELFF
D gene: NA; V gene: TRBV16; J gene: TRBJ1-1; clone size: NA; CDR3 DNA: TGTGCCAGCAGCCAATATGGGCACGCGACTTTCTTT; CDR3 protein: CASSQYGHATFF
D gene: NA; V gene: TRBV6-1; J gene: TRBJ2-5; clone size: NA; CDR3 DNA: TGTGCCAGCACTCAAGAACCGCAGGTGGGAGAGACCCAGTACTTC; CDR3 protein: CASTQEPQVGETQYF
D gene: NA; V gene: TRBV7-6; J gene: TRBJ2-7; clone size: NA; CDR3 DNA: TGTGCCAGCAGCTTCAACAGGGCCTCCTACGAGCAGTACTTC; CDR3 protein: CASSFNRASYEQYF
D gene: NA; V gene: TRBV7-9; J gene: TRBJ1-1; clone size: NA; CDR3 DNA: TGTGCCAGCAGCTTTCAGGGAAACACTGAAGCTTTCTTT; CDR3 protein: CASSFQGNTEAFF
D gene: NA; V gene: TRBV27; J gene: TRBJ2-3; clone size: NA; CDR3 DNA: TGTGCCAGCAATGAGGGAGCCACAGATACGCAGTATTTT; CDR3 protein: CASNEGATDTQYF
D gene: TRBD1; V gene: TRBV5-1; J gene: TRBJ2-7; clone size: NA; CDR3 DNA: TGCGCCAGCAGATGGTCCGACAGGGGGGGGAACGAGCAGTACTTC; CDR3 protein: CASRWSDRGGNEQYF
D gene: NA; V gene: TRBV20-1; J gene: TRBJ1-1; clone size: NA; CDR3 DNA: TGCAGTGCTAGGCATGAGGGTGAAGCTTTCTTT; CDR3 protein: CSARHEGEAFF
D gene: NA; V gene: TRBV12-5; J gene: TRBJ1-5; clone size: once; CDR3 DNA: TGTGCTAGTTTCGGGGGAGGAAATCAGCCCCAGCATTTT; CDR3 protein: CASFGGGNQPQHF
D gene: NA; V gene: TRBV28; J gene: TRBJ1-6; clone size: NA; CDR3 DNA: TGTGCCAGCAGTGCAAACCGGGGGGCAGGGTATTCACCCCTCCACTTT; CDR3 protein: CASSANRGAGYSPLHF
D gene: NA; V gene: TRBV28; J gene: TRBJ1-5; clone size: NA; CDR3 DNA: TGTGCCAGCGGTACTTATCTGCCCCAGCATTTT; CDR3 protein: CASGTYLPQHF
D gene: NA; V gene: TRBV10-3; J gene: TRBJ1-2; clone size: NA; CDR3 DNA: TGTGCCATCAAGTTGCGGGAACCCTATGGCTACACCTTC; CDR3 protein: CAIKLREPYGYTF
D gene: TRBD1; V gene: TRBV9; J gene: TRBJ1-1; clone size: NA; CDR3 DNA: TGTGCCAGCAGCGCCTTGGAAAAGACAGGGGGTTTCGGTACAGGAGCTTTCTTT; CDR3 protein: CASSALEKTGGFGTGAFF
D gene: TRBD1; V gene: TRBV6-1; J gene: TRBJ1-3; clone size: NA; CDR3 DNA: TGTGCCAGCAGTGAAGTGGGACAGGGGGCTCCCGCCGGCAGAAGAAACACCATATATTTT; CDR3 protein: CASSEVGQGAPAGRRNTIYF
D gene: NA; V gene: TRBV28; J gene: TRBJ1-1; clone size: NA; CDR3 DNA: TGTGCCACCTCGAATACAGGGAGCACTGAAGCTTTCTTT; CDR3 protein: CATSNTGSTEAFF
D gene: TRBD1; V gene: TRBV7-8; J gene: TRBJ1-5; clone size: NA; CDR3 DNA: TGTGCCAGCAGGGGGACAGGGAACCAGCCCCAGCATTTT; CDR3 protein: CASRGTGNQPQHF
D gene: TRBD1; V gene: TRBV10-3; J gene: TRBJ2-1; clone size: NA; CDR3 DNA: TGTGCCATCAGTGAGTCGAAAGGGACAGGGGGCAATGACAATGAGCAGTTCTTC; CDR3 protein: CAISESKGTGGNDNEQFF
D gene: NA; V gene: TRBV6-1; J gene: TRBJ2-1; clone size: NA; CDR3 DNA: TGTGCCAGCAGTGAGACGACAACTGTACAGTTCTTC; CDR3 protein: CASSETTTVQFF
D gene: TRBD2; V gene: TRBV6-4; J gene: TRBJ2-3; clone size: NA; CDR3 DNA: TGTGCCAGCAGCCTACTAGCGGGGAAAACAGATACGCAGTATTTT; CDR3 protein: CASSLLAGKTDTQYF
D gene: TRBD1; V gene: TRBV5-8; J gene: TRBJ2-7; clone size: NA; CDR3 DNA: TGTGCCAGCAGCTTGCCGGGACAGGGGGCGGGGGAGCAGTACTTC; CDR3 protein: CASSLPGQGAGEQYF
D gene: TRBD1; V gene: TRBV6-5; J gene: TRBJ2-1; clone size: NA; CDR3 DNA: TGTGCCAGCAGTCCGGACAGGGGGAGGGATGAGCAGTTCTTC; CDR3 protein: CASSPDRGRDEQFF
D gene: NA; V gene: TRBV2; J gene: TRBJ1-1; clone size: NA; CDR3 DNA: TGTGCCAGCAGTGAAACCTGGAACAGTGAAGCTTTCTTT; CDR3 protein: CASSETWNSEAFF
D gene: TRBD1; V gene: TRBV6-1; J gene: TRBJ1-1; clone size: once; CDR3 DNA: TGTGCCAGCAGTCCCATCAACAGGGGGCCTCCCGAAGCTTTCTTT; CDR3 protein: CASSPINRGPPEAFF
D gene: NA; V gene: TRBV19; J gene: TRBJ2-5; clone size: NA; CDR3 DNA: TGTGCCAGTAGTACCAGATCCGTAGAGACCCAGTACTTC; CDR3 protein: CASSTRSVETQYF
D gene: NA; V gene: TRBV21-1; J gene: TRBJ1-6; clone size: few; CDR3 DNA: TGTGCCAGCAGCAAAGAAACCGGGACAGTAGGATTTTCGCGTTCCCTCCACTTT; CDR3 protein: CASSKETGTVGFSRSLHF
D gene: TRBD1; V gene: TRBV25-1; J gene: TRBJ2-5; clone size: NA; CDR3 DNA: TGTGCCAGCGGTGATCTGGACAGGGGGCGCGAGACCCAGTACTTC; CDR3 protein: CASGDLDRGRETQYF
D gene: TRBD1; V gene: TRBV28; J gene: TRBJ2-3; clone size: NA; CDR3 DNA: TGTGCCAGCAGTCTGGACAGGGCTACTTCCCCAGATACGCAGTATTTT; CDR3 protein: CASSLDRATSPDTQYF